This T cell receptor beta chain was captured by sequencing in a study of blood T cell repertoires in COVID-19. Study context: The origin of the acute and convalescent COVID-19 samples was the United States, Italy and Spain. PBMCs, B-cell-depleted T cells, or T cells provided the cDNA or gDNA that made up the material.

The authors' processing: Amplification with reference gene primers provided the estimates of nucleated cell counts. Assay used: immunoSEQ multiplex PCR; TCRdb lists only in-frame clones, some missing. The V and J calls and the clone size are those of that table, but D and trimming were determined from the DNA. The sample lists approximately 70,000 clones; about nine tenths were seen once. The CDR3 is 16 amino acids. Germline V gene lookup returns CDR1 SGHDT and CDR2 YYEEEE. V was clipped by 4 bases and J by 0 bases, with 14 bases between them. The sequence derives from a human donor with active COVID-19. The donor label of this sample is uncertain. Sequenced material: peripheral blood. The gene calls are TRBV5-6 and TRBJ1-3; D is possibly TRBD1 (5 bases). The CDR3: CASSGTDRDSGNTIYF. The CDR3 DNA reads TGTGCCAGCAGCGGAACCGACAGAGACTCTGGAAACACCATATATTTT.